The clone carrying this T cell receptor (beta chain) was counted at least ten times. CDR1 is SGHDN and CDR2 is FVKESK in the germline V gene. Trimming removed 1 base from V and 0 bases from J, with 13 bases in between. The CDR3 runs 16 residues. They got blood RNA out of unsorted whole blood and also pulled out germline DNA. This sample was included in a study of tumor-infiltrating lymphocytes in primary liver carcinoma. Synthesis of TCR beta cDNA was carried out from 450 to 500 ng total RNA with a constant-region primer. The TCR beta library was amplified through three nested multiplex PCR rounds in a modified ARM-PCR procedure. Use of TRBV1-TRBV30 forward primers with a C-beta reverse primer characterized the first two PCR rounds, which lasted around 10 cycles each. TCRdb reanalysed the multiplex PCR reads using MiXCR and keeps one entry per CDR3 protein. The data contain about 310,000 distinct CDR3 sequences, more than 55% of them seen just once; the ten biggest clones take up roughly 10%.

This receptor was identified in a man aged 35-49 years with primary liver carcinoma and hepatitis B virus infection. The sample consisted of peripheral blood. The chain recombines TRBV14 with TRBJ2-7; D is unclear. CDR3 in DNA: TGTGCCAGCAGCCAAGGTTCGCAGTCATCCTCCTACGAGCAGTACTTC. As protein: CASSQGSQSSSYEQYF.